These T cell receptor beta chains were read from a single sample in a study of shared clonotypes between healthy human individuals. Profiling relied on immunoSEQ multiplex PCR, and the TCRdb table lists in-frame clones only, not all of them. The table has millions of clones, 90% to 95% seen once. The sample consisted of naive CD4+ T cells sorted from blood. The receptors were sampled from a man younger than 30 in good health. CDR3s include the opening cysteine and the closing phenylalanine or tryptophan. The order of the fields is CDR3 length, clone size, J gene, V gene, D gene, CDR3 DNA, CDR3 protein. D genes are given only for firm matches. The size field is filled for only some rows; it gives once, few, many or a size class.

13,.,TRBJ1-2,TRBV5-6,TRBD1,TGTGCCAGCAGCTTGGACAGGGGGCTCGGCTACACCTTC,CASSLDRGLGYTF
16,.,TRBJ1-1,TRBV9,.,.,CASSVAFGPGGTEAFF
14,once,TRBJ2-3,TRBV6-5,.,TGTGCCAGCAGTTATGGGGGAAACACAGATACGCAGTATTTT,CASSYGGNTDTQYF
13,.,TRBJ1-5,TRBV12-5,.,TGTGCTAGTGGTTTATACCCAGATTCGCCCCAGCATTTT,CASGLYPDSPQHF
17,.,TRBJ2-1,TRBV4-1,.,TGCGCCAGCAGCCCAGTGGGGGGATTTGGACCCTACAGTGAGCAGTTCTTC,CASSPVGGFGPYSEQFF
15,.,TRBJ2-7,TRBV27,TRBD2,TGTGCCAGCAGTTTTGAGCGGGAGAGAACCTACGAGCAGTACTTC,CASSFERERTYEQYF
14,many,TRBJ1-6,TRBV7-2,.,TGTGCCAGCAGCTTGTGGGGGGCGAATTCACCCCTCCACTTT,CASSLWGANSPLHF
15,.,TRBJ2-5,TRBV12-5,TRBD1,TGTGCTAGTGGTCCAGGACAGGGGGCATGGGAGACCCAGTACTTC,CASGPGQGAWETQYF
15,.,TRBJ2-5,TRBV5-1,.,TGCGCCAGCAGCTCCACCGGGACTTCCCAAGAGACCCAGTACTTC,CASSSTGTSQETQYF
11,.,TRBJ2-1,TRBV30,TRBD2,TGTGCCTGGAGTGGGCGGGAGGGCCGGTTCTTC,CAWSGREGRFF
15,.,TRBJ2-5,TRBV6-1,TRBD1,TGTGCCAGCAGTGAAGCGGACAGGGACCTGGGGGCCCAGTACTTC,CASSEADRDLGAQYF
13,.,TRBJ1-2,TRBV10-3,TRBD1,TGTGCCGCCCAGCCGGGACAGGGGTATGGCTACACCTTC,CAAQPGQGYGYTF
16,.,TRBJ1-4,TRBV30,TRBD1,TGTGCCTGGAGGAGGACAGGGGGCGCGACTAATGAAAAACTGTTTTTT,CAWRRTGGATNEKLFF
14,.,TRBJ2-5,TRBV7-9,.,TGTGCCAGCAGCCCAGGGGATCGCTGGAAGACCCAGTACTTC,CASSPGDRWKTQYF
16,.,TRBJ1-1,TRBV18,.,TGTGCCAGCTCACCAGTTGAAGGATTGATGAACACTGAAGCTTTCTTT,CASSPVEGLMNTEAFF
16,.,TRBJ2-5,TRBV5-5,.,TGTGCCAGCTCAAACCAGCAGGGGCTAACCCAAGAGACCCAGTACTTC,CASSNQQGLTQETQYF
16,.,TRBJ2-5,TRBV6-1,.,TGTGCCAGCAGTGAAGGGACCATAAGGGGGGTAGAGACCCAGTACTTC,CASSEGTIRGVETQYF
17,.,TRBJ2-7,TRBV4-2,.,TGTGCCAGCAGCCTGAACCTAGGAGGGGGTTGGTCCTACGAGCAGTACTTC,CASSLNLGGGWSYEQYF
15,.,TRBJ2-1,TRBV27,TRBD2,TGTGCCAGCAGCAAGCGGGAGGCTCGGTACAATGAGCAGTTCTTC,CASSKREARYNEQFF
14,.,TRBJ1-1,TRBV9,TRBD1,TGTGCCAGCAGCGTAACAGGGGCTGGGACTGAAGCTTTCTTT,CASSVTGAGTEAFF
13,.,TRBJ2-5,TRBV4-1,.,TGCGCCAGCAGCCAAGTATTTCCCGAGACCCAGTACTTC,CASSQVFPETQYF
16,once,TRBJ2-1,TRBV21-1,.,TGTGCCAGCAGCAAAGACACACAGGCCCCTTACAATGAGCAGTTCTTC,CASSKDTQAPYNEQFF
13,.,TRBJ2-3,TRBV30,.,TGTGCCTGGAGCGCGACGGGCACAGATACGCAGTATTTT,CAWSATGTDTQYF
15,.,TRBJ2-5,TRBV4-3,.,TGCGCCAGCAGCCCCGGGACGGCAAGACAAGAGACCCAGTACTTC,CASSPGTARQETQYF
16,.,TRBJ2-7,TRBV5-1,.,TGCGCCAGCAGCTTGCGGATGGGACTGAGCTCCTACGAGCAGTACTTC,CASSLRMGLSSYEQYF
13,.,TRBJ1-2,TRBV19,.,TGTGCCAGTAGTATCACTGACAGAAGAGGCTACACCTTC,CASSITDRRGYTF
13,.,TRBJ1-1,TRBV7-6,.,TGTGCCAGCAGGTTCGACAGTCACACTGAAGCTTTCTTT,CASRFDSHTEAFF
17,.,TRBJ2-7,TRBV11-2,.,TGTGCCAGCAGCCTCTCGATCACCGGGACACACTCCTACGAGCAGTACTTC,CASSLSITGTHSYEQYF
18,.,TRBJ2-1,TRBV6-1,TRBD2,TGTGCCAGCAGTGAAACCGGGACTAGCGGTAGCTCCTACAATGAGCAGTTCTTC,CASSETGTSGSSYNEQFF
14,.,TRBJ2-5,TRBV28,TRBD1,TGTGCCAGCAGTTCGGGACAGGGACAAGAGACCCAGTACTTC,CASSSGQGQETQYF
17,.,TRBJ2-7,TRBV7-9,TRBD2,TGTGCCAGCAGCCCCGGACTAGCGGGGGAGTTCTCCTACGAGCAGTACTTC,CASSPGLAGEFSYEQYF
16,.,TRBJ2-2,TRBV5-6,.,TGTGCCAGCAGCCCACTAGCACAGGGCCACACCGGGGAGCTGTTTTTT,CASSPLAQGHTGELFF
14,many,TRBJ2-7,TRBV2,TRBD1,TGTGCCAGCAGGGTAGGACAGGGGGGCTACGAGCAGTACTTC,CASRVGQGGYEQYF
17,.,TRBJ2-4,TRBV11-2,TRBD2,TGTGCCAGCAGCCCGACTAGCGGGAGAGGTCCCAAAAACATTCAGTACTTC,CASSPTSGRGPKNIQYF
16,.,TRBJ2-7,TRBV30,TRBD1,TGTGCCTGGAGTGCACCTAGGACAGGGGGCTTCGACGAGCAGTACTTC,CAWSAPRTGGFDEQYF
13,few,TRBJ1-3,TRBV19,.,TGTGCCAGTAGTGGGGTAGCTGGAAACACCATATATTTT,CASSGVAGNTIYF
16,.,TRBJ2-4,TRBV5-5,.,TGTGCCAGCAGCTTGGATCGGGGATTAACCAAAAACATTCAGTACTTC,CASSLDRGLTKNIQYF
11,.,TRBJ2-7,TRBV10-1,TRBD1,TGCGCCAGCAGCACCGGGACAGGGTTATTCTTC,CASSTGTGLFF
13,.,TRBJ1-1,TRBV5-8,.,TGTGCCAGCAGCTTGGCGAGAGGGGGTGAAGCTTTCTTT,CASSLARGGEAFF
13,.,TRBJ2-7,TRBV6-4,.,TGTGCCAGCAGTCTAAGCGGACCCTACGAGCAGTACTTC,CASSLSGPYEQYF
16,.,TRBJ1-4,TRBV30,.,TGTGCCTGGAGTGTACTTCACGGAACAACTAATGAAAAACTGTTTTTT,CAWSVLHGTTNEKLFF